This TCR beta chain was sequenced during a study of blood T cell repertoires in COVID-19. Across the study: Both acute and convalescent COVID-19 samples were obtained from the United States, Italy and Spain. The cDNA or gDNA used as material had been derived from T cells, B-cell-depleted T cells, or PBMCs.

Germline V CDR1 and CDR2: SGHTA, FQGTGA. CDR3 length: 15 amino acids. V lost 3 bases and J lost 3; bases outside the gene matches: 3. Exposed study participants had met a COVID-19 case within 2 weeks before entry. In the original workflow: The authors estimated nucleated cell counts from reference gene primer amplification. This table comes from immunoSEQ multiplex PCR, and its TCRdb copy is limited to in-frame clones, with some not included. V and J calls plus clone size are reproduced from that table; the DNA served to infer D and trimming. Altogether about 280,000 clones are present, roughly four fifths being singletons, with the ten largest covering roughly 4.7%.

The chain has TRBV7-3 and TRBJ2-7; 12 nucleotides match TRBD2. The clonotype comes from a man in his forties who had been exposed to COVID-19. Specimen: PBMCs or T cells enriched from blood (not recorded which). DNA for the CDR3: TGTGCCAGCAGCTTGATGGGACTAGCGGGCTACGAGCAGTACTTC. This translates into CASSLMGLAGYEQYF.